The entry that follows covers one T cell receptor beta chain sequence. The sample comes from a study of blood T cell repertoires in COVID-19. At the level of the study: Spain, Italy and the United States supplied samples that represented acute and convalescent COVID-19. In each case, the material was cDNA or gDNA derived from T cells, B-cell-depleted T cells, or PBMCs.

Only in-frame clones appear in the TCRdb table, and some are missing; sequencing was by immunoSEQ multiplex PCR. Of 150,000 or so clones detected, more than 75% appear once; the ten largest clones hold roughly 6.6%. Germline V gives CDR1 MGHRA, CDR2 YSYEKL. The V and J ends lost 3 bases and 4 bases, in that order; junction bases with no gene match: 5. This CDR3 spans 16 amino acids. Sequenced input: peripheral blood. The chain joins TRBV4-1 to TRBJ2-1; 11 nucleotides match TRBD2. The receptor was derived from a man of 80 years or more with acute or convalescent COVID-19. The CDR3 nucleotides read TGCGCCAGCAGCCAGCAACTAGCGGGGGCTTACAATGAGCAGTTCTTC. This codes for CASSQQLAGAYNEQFF.